This T cell receptor (beta chain) is drawn from a study of blood T cell repertoires in COVID-19. The wider study: The United States, Italy and Spain were the sources of the acute and convalescent COVID-19 samples.

Note on this clone: The sample carries other DNA sequences with the same CDR3.

The method was immunoSEQ multiplex PCR; TCRdb's version includes in-frame clones alone and lacks a portion of them. Found here are 250,000 to 350,000 clones, about nine tenths of them singletons; the top ten hold 6% to 7%. The sequence was collected from a woman under 40 with COVID-19, enrolled during active disease. Input material: peripheral blood.

The CDR3 DNA reads as TGTGCCTGGAGTGTCCCAGGGGGAACAGATACGCAGTATTTT. It specifies CAWSVPGGTDTQYF. The chain couples TRBV30 to TRBJ2-3; 7 nucleotides match TRBD1. The CDR3 runs 14 residues. CDR1 and CDR2 from the germline V gene are GTSNPN and SVGIG (reference sequence). With V trimmed by 0 bases and J by 3 bases, 3 bases remained unmatched.